This T cell receptor beta chain originates from a study of T cells in localized non-small cell lung cancer. In this sample, this clone turned up once. Assay: immunoSEQ multiplex PCR; the TCRdb copy retains only in-frame clones and omits some. The sample lists thousands of clones; around 35% were seen once. The specimen was normal lung tissue next to the tumor, collected before any cancer treatment. The TCR sequence derives from a woman aged 35 to 69 with stage I lung adenocarcinoma.

The CDR3 loop reads CASSFDGGTYNEQFF. CDR3 nucleotides: TGCGCCAGCAGCTTCGACGGGGGGACCTACAATGAGCAGTTCTTC. The chain joins TRBV5-1 to TRBJ2-1, with 7 bases matching TRBD2. Germline V gene data show CDR1 as SGHRS and CDR2 as YFSETQ. J gave up 2 bases and V 2 bases, and 4 bases lay outside the gene matches. This CDR3 region has 15 residues.